This T cell receptor (beta chain) was recorded in a study of T cells in Graves' hyperthyroidism and ophthalmopathy. Study-wide findings and caveats: Also found in blood were most expanded thyroid clonotypes above 0.001.

RNA transcripts gave rise to amplified TCR beta CDR3 regions. Initially, a first-round RT-PCR of the TCR CDR3 employed the HTBI primer set. TCRdb re-called the multiplex PCR reads through MiXCR, storing one row per CDR3 protein. The table lists nearly 750,000 distinct CDR3 sequences, about 35% of them singletons. The germline V and J ends were trimmed by 1 base and 7 bases, with 11 bases remaining between them. The CDR3 totals 13 residues. Germline CDR1 is DFQATT and CDR2 is SNEGSKA (reference sequence). This clonotype was detected many times. Its antigen remains unknown. Graves' hyperthyroidism is called stable when ophthalmopathy does not progress within 18 months. The PBMCs were taken from roughly 9.3 ml of fresh peripheral blood.

The source is a woman between 35 and 50 years old with Graves' hyperthyroidism. Sequenced: blood. The chain has TRBV20-1 and TRBJ1-5; no clear D gene. The CDR3 bases are TGCAGTGCTAGAGGGTATTTGGAACAGCCCCAGCATTTT. It specifies CSARGYLEQPQHF.